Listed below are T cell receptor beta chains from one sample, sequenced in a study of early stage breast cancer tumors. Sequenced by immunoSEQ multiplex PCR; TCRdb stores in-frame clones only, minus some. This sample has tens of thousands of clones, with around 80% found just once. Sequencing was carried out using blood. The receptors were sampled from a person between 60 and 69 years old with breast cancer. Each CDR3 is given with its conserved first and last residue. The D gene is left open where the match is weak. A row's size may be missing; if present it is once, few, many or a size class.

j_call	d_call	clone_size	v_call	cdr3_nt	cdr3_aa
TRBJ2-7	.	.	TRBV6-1	TGTGCCAGCACCGCCCCCGGACTGAGCTCCTACGAGCAGTACTTC	CASTAPGLSSYEQYF
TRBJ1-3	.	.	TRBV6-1	TGTGCCAGCAGTGGGCAGGGGTTCTCTGGAAACACCATATATTTT	CASSGQGFSGNTIYF
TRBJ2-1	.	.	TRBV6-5	TGTGCCAGCAGTTACGACGGGGTTCGCAATGAGCAGTTCTTC	CASSYDGVRNEQFF
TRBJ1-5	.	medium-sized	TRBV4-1	TGCGCCAGCAGCCAAGAGGTCGTGGAGGGCTATCAGCCCCAGCATTTT	CASSQEVVEGYQPQHF
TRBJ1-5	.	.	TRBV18	TGTGCCAGCTCAGAGTCAGGGAGCAATCAGCCCCAGCATTTT	CASSESGSNQPQHF
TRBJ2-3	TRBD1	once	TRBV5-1	TGCGCCAGCAGCTCCCGACAGGGGACAGATACGCAGTATTTT	CASSSRQGTDTQYF
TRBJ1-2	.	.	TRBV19	TGTGCCAGTCAACAACAGGGACTAGACTATGGCTACACCTTC	CASQQQGLDYGYTF
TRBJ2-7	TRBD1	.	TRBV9	TGTGCCAGCAGCGTAGGGACAGGGCTCGACGAGCAGTACTTC	CASSVGTGLDEQYF
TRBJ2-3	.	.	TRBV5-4	TGTGCCAGCAGCTTAGAGGTTAGCACAGATACGCAGTATTTT	CASSLEVSTDTQYF
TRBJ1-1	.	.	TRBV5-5	TGTGCCAGCAGCCTTACAGGGAACACTGAAGCTTTCTTT	CASSLTGNTEAFF
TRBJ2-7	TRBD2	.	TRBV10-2	TGCGCCAGCAGACCGGGACTAGCGGGAGTCTACGAGCAGTACTTC	CASRPGLAGVYEQYF
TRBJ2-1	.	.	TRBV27	TGTGCCAGCAGTTTGGGACGCTCCTACAATGAGCAGTTCTTC	CASSLGRSYNEQFF
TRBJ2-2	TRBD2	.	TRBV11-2	TGTGCCAGCAAAACGGGGGGGGTCTTCACCGGGGAGCTGTTTTTT	CASKTGGVFTGELFF
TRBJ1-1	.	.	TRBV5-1	TGCGCCAGCAGCCTCCAAATGAACACTGAAGCTTTCTTT	CASSLQMNTEAFF
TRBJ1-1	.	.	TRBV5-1	TGCGCCAGCAGCCCAAGGGGCAGCCAGAACACTGAAGCTTTCTTT	CASSPRGSQNTEAFF
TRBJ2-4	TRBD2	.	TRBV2	TGTGCCAGCAGTGATAGACTAGCGGGAGGGCCGAGGCGGGGCATTCAGTACTTC	CASSDRLAGGPRRGIQYF
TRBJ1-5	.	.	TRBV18	TGTGCCAGCTCCCGGAGACAGGGCAATCAGCCCCAGCATTTT	CASSRRQGNQPQHF
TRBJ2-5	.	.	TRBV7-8	TGTGCCAGCAGCTGGGCGGGCAGGGCAAACCAAGAGACCCAGTACTTC	CASSWAGRANQETQYF